The sequence of this T cell receptor beta chain was determined in a study of T cells after yellow fever vaccination. Study-level information: Any fraction with a low cell number was prepared using SMART-Seq v4 Ultra Low Input. Study conclusions and caveats: The study found a weaker secondary response that peaked faster, day 5 versus 15.

TCRdb reprocessed the 5' RACE reads with MiXCR, giving one entry per CDR3 protein. Seen here are about 300,000 distinct CDR3 sequences, roughly 7% observed once, and the top ten hold 18%. The CDR3 consists of 14 residues. The germline gives CDR1 MNHNS, CDR2 SASEGT. Deletions cut 3 bases from V and 2 bases from J, with 8 bases between. This clonotype has just a few counts. The antigen is undetermined. The origin of this receptor is a man younger than 35 who received the YFV17D yellow fever vaccine. This chain uses TRBV6-1 with TRBJ1-5; no reliable D call. Sequences were derived from PBMCs, sampled about 49 days after the first yellow fever vaccination. This CDR3 reads CASSEASGNQPQHF. CDR3 DNA sequence: TGTGCCAGCAGTGAGGCTAGTGGCAATCAGCCCCAGCATTTT.